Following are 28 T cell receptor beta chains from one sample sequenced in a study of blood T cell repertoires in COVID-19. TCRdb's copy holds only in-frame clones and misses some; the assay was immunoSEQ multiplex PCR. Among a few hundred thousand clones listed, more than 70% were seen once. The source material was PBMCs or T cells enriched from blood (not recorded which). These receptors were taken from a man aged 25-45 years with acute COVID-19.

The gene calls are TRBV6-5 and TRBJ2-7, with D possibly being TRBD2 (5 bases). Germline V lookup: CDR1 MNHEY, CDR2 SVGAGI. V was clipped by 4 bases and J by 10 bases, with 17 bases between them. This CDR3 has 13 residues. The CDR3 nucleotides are TGTGCCAGCAGTTCGAGGGCCGAACCGGAACAGTACTTC. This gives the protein CASSSRAEPEQYF.

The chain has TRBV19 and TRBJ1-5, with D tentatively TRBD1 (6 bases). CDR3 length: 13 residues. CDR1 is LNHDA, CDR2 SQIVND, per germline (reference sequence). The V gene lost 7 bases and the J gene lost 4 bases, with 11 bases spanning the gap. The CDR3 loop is CASNRVRNQPQHF. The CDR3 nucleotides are TGTGCCAGTAACAGGGTACGGAATCAGCCCCAGCATTTT.

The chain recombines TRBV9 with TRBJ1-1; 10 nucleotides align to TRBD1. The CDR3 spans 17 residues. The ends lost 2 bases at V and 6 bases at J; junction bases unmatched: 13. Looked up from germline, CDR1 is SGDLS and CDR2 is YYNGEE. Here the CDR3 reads CASSVEGTGALRAEAFF. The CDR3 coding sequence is TGTGCCAGCAGCGTTGAGGGGACAGGGGCCTTGAGGGCTGAAGCTTTCTTT.

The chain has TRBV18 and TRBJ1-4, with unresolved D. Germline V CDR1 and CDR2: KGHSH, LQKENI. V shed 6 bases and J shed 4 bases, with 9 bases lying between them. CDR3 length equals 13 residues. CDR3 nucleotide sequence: TGTGCCAGCTCGAGGGAGCGTAATGAAAAACTGTTTTTT. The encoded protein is CASSRERNEKLFF. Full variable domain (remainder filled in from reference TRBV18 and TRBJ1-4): NAGVMQNPRHLVRRRGQEARLRCSPMKGHSHVYWYRQLPEEGLKFMVYLQKENIIDESGMPKERFSAEFPKEGPSILRIQQVVRGDSAAYFCASSRERNEKLFFGSGTQLSVL.

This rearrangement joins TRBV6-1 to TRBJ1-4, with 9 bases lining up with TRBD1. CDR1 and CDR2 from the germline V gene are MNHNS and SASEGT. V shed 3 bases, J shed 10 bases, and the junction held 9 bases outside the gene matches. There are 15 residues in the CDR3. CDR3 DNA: TGTGCCAGCAGTGAGATGACAGGGGGGATAGGAAAACTGTTTTTT. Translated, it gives CASSEMTGGIGKLFF.

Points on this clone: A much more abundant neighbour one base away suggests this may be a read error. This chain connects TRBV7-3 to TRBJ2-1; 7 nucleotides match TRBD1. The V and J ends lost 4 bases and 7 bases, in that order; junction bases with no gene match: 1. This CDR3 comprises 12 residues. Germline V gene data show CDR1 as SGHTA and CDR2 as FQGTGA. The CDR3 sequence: CASSSQGNEQFF. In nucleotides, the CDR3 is TGTGCCAGCAGCTCACAGGGGAATGAGCAGTTCTTC. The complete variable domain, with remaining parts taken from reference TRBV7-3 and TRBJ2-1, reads GAGVSQTPSNKVTEKGKYVELRCDPISGHTALYWYRQSLGQGPEFLIYFQGTGAADDSGLPNDRFFAVRPEGSVSTLKIQRTERGDSAVYLCASSSQGNEQFFGPGTRLTVL.

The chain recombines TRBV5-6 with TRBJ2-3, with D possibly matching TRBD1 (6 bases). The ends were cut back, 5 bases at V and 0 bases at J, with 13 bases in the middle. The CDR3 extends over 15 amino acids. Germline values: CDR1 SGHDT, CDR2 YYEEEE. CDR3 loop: CASSLTGPSTDTQYF. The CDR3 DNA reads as TGTGCCAGCAGTTTGACAGGTCCTAGCACAGATACGCAGTATTTT.

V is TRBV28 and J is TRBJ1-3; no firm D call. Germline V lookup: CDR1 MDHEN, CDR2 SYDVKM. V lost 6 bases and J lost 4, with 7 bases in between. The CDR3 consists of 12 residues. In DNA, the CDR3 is TGTGCCAGCAGGGAGAGGGGAAACACCATATATTTT. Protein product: CASRERGNTIYF.

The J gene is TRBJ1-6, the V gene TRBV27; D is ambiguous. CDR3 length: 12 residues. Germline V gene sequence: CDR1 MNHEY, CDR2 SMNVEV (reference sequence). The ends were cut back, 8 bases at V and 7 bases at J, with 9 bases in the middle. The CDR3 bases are TGTGCCAGCGCCGAGAGGAATTCACCCCTCCACTTT. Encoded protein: CASAERNSPLHF.

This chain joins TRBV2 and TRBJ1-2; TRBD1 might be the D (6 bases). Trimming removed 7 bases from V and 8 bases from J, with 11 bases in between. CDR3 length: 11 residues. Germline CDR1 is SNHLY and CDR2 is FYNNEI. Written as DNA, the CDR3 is TGTGCCAGCAACGGGGGGCAAGGCTACACCTTC. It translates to CASNGGQGYTF.

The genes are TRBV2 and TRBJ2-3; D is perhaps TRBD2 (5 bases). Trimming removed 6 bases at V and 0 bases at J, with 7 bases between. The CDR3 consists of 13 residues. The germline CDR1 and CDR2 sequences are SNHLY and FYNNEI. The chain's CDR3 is CASRRTSTDTQYF. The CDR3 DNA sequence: TGTGCCAGCAGGCGGACTAGCACAGATACGCAGTATTTT. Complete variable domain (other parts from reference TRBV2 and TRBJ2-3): EPEVTQTPSHQVTQMGQEVILRCVPISNHLYFYWYRQILGQKVEFLVSFYNNEISEKSEIFDDQFSVERPDGSNFTLKIRSTKLEDSAMYFCASRRTSTDTQYFGPGTRLTVL.

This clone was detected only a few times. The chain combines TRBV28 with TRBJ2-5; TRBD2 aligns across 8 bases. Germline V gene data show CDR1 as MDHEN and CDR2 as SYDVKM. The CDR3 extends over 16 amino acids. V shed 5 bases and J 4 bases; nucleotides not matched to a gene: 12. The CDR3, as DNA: TGTGCCAGCAGTCCACCGGCGGGGGGAGGGGGAGAGACCCAGTACTTC. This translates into CASSPPAGGGGETQYF.

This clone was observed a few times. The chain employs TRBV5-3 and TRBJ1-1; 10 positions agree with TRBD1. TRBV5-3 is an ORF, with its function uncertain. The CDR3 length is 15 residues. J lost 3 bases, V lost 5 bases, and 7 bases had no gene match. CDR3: CARSYPGQGYTEAFF. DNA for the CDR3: TGTGCCAGAAGTTATCCGGGACAGGGGTACACTGAAGCTTTCTTT.

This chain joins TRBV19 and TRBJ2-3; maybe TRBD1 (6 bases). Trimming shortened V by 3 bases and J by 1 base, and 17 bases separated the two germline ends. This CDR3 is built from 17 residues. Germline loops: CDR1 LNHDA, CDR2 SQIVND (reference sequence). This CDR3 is CASSIRRGGHGTDTQYF. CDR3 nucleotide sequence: TGTGCCAGTAGTATCCGCCGTGGGGGCCACGGCACAGATACGCAGTATTTT.

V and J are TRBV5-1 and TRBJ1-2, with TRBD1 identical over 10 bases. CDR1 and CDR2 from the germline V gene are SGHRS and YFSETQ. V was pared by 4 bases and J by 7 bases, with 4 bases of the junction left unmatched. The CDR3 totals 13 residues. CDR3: CASSVDRGLGYTF. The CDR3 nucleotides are TGCGCCAGCAGCGTCGACAGGGGGCTTGGCTACACCTTC.

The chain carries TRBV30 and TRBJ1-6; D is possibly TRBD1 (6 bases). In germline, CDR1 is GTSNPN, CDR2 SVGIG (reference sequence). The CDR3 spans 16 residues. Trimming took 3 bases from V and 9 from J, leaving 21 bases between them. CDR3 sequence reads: CAWRVEGPFRGSPLHF. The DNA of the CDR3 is TGTGCCTGGAGGGTGGAAGGCCCCTTCAGGGGTTCACCCCTCCACTTT.

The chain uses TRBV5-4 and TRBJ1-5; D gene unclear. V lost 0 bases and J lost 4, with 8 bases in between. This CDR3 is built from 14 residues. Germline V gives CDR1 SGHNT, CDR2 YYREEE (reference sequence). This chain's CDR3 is CASSLGGRNQPQHF. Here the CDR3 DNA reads TGTGCCAGCAGCTTGGGAGGCAGAAATCAGCCCCAGCATTTT. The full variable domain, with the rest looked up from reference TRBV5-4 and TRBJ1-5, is ETGVTQSPTHLIKTRGQQVTLRCSSQSGHNTVSWYQQALGQGPQFIFQYYREEENGRGNFPPRFSGLQFPNYSSELNVNALELDDSALYLCASSLGGRNQPQHFGDGTRLSIL.

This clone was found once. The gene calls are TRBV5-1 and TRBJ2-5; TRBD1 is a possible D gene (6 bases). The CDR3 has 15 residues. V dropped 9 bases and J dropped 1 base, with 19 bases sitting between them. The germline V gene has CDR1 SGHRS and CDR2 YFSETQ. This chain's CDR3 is CATRQTGQTQETQYF. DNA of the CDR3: TGCGCCACCCGCCAAACCGGACAGACCCAAGAGACCCAGTACTTC.

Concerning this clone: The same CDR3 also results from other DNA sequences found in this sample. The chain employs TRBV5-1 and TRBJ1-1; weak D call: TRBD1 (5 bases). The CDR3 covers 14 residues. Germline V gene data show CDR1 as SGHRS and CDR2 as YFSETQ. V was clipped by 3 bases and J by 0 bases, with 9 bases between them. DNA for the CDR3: TGCGCCAGCAGCTGGGGGGAACTGAACACTGAAGCTTTCTTT. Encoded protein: CASSWGELNTEAFF.

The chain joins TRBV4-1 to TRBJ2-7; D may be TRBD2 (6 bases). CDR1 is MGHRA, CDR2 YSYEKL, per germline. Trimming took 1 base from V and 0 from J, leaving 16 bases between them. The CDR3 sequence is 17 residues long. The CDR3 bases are TGCGCCAGCAGCCAAGGGGATAGGCAGACTAGCTCCTACGAGCAGTACTTC. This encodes CASSQGDRQTSSYEQYF.

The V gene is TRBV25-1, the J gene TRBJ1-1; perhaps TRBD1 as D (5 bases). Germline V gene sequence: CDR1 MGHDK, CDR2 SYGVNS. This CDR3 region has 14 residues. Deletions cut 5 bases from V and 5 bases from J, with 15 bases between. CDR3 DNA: TGTGCCAGCAGTCCATCCAATCGGGGGACTGAAGCTTTCTTT. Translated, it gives CASSPSNRGTEAFF.

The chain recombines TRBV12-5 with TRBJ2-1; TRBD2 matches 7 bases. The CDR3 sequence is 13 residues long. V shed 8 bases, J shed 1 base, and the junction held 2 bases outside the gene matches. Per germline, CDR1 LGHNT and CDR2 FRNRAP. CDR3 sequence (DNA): TGTGCTAGTAGCGGGGTGTCCTACAATGAGCAGTTCTTC. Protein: CASSGVSYNEQFF.

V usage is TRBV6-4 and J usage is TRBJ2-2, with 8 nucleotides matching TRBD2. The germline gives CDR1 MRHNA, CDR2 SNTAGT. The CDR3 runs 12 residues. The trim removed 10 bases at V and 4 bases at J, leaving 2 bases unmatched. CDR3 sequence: CATLAGTGELFF. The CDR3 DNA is TGTGCCACCCTAGCGGGCACCGGGGAGCTGTTTTTT.

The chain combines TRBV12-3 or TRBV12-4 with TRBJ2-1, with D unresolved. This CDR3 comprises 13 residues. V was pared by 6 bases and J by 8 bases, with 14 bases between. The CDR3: CASSPRSFDEQFF. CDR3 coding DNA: TGTGCCAGCAGCCCTCGGAGCTTCGATGAGCAGTTCTTC.

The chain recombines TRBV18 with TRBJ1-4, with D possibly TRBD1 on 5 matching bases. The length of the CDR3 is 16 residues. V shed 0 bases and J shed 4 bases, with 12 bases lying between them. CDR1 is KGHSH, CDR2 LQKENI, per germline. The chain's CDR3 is CASSPPEVGLNEKLFF. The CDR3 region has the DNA TGTGCCAGCTCACCACCAGAGGTGGGACTTAATGAAAAACTGTTTTTT.

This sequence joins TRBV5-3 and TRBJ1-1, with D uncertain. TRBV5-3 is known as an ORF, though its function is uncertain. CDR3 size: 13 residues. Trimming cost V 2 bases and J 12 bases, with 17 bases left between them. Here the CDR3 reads CARSFCQADDSFF. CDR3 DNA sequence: TGTGCCAGAAGCTTCTGCCAGGCCGATGATTCTTTCTTT.

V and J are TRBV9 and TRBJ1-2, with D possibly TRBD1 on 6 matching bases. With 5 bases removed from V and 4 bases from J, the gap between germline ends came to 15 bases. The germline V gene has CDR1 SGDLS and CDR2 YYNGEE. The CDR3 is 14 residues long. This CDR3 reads CASRDNRESYGYTF. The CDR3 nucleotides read TGTGCCAGCAGAGATAACAGGGAATCCTATGGCTACACCTTC.

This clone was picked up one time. The CDR3 sequence is CASSYSDRGPYEQYF. The DNA of the CDR3 is TGTGCCAGCAGTTACTCTGACAGGGGCCCCTACGAGCAGTACTTC. The chain employs TRBV6-6 and TRBJ2-7, with TRBD1 matching over 8 bases. Unmatched junction bases numbered 3, after V lost 0 bases and J lost 2 bases. The CDR3 length is 15 residues. CDR1 MNHNY and CDR2 SVGAGI come from the germline V gene (reference sequence).